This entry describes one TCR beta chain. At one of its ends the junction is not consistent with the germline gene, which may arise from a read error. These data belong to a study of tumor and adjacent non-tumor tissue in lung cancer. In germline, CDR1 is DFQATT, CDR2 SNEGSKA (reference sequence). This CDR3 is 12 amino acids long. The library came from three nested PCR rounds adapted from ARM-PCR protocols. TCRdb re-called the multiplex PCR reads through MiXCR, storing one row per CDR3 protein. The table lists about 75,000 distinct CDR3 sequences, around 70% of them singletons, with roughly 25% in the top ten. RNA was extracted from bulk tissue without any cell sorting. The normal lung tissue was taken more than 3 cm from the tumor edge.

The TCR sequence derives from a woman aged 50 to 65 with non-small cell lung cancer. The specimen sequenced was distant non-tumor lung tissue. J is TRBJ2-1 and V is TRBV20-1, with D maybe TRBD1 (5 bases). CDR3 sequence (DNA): TGCAGTCCTAGTCAGGGAAGCAATGAGCACTTCTTC. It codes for CSPSQGSNEHFF.